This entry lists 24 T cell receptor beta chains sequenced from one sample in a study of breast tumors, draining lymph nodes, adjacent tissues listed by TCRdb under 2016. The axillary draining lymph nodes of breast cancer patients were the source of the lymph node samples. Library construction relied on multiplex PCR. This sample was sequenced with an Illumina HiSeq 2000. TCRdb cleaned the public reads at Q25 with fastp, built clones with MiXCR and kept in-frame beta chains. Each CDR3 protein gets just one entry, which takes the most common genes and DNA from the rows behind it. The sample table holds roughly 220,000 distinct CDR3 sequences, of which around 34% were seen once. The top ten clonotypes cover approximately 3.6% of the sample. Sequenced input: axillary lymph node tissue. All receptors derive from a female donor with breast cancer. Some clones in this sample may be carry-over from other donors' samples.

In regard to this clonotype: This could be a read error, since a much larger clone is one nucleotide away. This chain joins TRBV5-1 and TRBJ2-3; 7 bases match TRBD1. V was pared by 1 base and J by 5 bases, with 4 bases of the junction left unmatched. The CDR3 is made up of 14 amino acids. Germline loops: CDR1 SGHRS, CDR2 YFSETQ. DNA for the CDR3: TGCGCCAGCAGCTTGAAGGGGGCCCTAGATACGCAGTATTTT. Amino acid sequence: CASSLKGALDTQYF.

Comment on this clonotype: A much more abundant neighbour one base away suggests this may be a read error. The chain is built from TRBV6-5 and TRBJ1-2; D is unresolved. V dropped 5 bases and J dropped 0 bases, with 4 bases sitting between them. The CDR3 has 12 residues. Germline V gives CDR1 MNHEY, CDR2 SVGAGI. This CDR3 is CASSLANYGYTF. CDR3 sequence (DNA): TGTGCCAGCAGTCTGGCTAACTATGGCTACACCTTC.

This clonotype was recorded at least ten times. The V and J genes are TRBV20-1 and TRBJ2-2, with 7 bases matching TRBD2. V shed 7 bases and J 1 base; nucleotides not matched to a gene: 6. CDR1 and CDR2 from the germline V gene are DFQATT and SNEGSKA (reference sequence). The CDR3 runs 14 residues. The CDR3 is CSVKSGVNTGELFF. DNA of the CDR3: TGCAGTGTAAAAAGCGGGGTGAACACCGGGGAGCTGTTTTTT.

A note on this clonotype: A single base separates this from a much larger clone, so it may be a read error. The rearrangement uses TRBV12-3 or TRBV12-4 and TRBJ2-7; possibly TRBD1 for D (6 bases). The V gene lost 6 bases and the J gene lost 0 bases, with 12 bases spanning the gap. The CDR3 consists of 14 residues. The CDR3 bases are TGTGCCAGCAGAATCACAGGGAGCTCCTACGAGCAGTACTTC. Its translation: CASRITGSSYEQYF.

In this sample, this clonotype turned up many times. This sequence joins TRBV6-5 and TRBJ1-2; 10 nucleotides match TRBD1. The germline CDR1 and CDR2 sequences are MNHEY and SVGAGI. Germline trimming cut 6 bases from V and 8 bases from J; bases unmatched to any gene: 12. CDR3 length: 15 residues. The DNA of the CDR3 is TGTGCCAGCAGACCCCCGGGACAGGGGATAAGGGGCTACACCTTC. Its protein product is CASRPPGQGIRGYTF.

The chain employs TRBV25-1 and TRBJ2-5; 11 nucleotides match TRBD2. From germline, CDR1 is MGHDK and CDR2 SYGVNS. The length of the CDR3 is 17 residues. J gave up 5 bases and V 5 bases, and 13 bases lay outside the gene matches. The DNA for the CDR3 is TGTGCCAGCAGTTTCGGGACTAGCGGATTAGCACGGGAGACCCAGTACTTC. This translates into CASSFGTSGLARETQYF.

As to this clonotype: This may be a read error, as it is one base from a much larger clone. CDR3 DNA sequence: TGTGCCAGCATTGGGCCGGGACCGGGGGCGCATGGCTACACCTTC. Translation gives CASIGPGPGAHGYTF. The gene calls are TRBV5-4 and TRBJ1-2, with D maybe TRBD1 (6 bases). V was clipped by 6 bases and J by 6 bases, with 21 bases between them. The V gene's germline CDR1 is SGHNT and CDR2 YYREEE (reference sequence). The CDR3 is 15 residues long.

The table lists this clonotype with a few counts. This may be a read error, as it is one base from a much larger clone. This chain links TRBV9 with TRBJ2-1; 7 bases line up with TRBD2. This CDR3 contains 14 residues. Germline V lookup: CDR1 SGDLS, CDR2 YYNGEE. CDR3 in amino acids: CASSVVGGSNEQSF. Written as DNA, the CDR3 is TGTGCCAGCAGCGTAGTAGGCGGGAGCAATGAGCAGTCCTTC.

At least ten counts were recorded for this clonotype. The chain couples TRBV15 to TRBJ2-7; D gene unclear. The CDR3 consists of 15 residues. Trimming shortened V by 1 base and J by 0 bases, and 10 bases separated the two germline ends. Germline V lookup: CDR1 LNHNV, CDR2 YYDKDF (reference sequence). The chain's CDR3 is CATSRAPTPSYEQYF. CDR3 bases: TGTGCCACCAGCAGAGCCCCGACCCCCTCCTACGAGCAGTACTTC.

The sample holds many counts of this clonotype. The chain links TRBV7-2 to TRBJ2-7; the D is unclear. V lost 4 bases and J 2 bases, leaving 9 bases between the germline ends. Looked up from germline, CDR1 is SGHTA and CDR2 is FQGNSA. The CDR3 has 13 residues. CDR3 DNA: TGTGCCAGCAGCTCTGGTTCTGCCTACGAGCAGTACTTC. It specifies CASSSGSAYEQYF. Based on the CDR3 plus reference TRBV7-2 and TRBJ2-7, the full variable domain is GAGVSQSPSNKVTEKGKDVELRCDPISGHTALYWYRQSLGQGLEFLIYFQGNSAPDKSGLPSDRFSAERTGGSVSTLTIQRTQQEDSAVYLCASSSGSAYEQYFGPGTRLTVT.

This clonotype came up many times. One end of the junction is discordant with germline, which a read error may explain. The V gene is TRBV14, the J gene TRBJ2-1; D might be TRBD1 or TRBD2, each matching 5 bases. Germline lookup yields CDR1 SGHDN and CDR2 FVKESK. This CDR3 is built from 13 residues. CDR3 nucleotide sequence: TGTGCCAGCAGCCAAGATCAGAGCGGACAATTGATCTTC. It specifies CASSQDQSGQLIF.

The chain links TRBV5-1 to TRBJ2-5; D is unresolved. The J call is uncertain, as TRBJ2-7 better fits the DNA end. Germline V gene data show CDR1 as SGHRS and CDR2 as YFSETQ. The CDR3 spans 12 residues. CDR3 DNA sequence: TGCGCCAGCAGCGGGGATGGGGACGAGCAGTACTTC. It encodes CASSGDGDEQYF.

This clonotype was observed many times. CDR3 nucleotide sequence: TGTGCCAGCAGCGGCGGGGGCGACGAGCAGTACTTC. As protein: CASSGGGDEQYF. The rearrangement uses TRBV7-9 and TRBJ2-3; D may be TRBD2 (7 bases). The tail of the sequence fits TRBJ2-7 better, so the J call may be wrong. The germline CDR1 and CDR2 sequences are SEHNR and FQNEAQ (reference sequence). The CDR3 totals 12 residues.

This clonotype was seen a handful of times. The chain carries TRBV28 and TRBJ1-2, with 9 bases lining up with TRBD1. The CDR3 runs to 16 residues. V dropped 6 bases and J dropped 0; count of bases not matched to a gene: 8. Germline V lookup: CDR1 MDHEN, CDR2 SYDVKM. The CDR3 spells CASRQPGTGPNYGYTF. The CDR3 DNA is TGTGCCAGCAGACAACCGGGGACAGGGCCTAACTATGGCTACACCTTC.

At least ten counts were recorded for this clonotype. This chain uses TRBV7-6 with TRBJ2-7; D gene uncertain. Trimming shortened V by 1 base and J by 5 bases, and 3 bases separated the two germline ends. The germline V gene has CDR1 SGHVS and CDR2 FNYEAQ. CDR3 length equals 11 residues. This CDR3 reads CASSLGDEQYF. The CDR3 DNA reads TGTGCCAGCAGCTTAGGGGACGAGCAGTACTTC. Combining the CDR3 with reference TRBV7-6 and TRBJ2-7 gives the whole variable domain GAGVSQSPRYKVTKRGQDVALRCDPISGHVSLYWYRQALGQGPEFLTYFNYEAQQDKSGLPNDRFSAERPEGSISTLTIQRTEQRDSAMYRCASSLGDEQYFGPGTRLTVT.

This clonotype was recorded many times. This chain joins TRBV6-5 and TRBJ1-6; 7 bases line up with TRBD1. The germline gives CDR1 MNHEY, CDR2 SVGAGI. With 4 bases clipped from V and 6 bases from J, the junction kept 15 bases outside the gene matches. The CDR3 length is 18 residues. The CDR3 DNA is TGTGCCAGCAGTTTTCAAATCCGGGACAGCGGGTTTAATTCACCCCTCCACTTT. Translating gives CASSFQIRDSGFNSPLHF.

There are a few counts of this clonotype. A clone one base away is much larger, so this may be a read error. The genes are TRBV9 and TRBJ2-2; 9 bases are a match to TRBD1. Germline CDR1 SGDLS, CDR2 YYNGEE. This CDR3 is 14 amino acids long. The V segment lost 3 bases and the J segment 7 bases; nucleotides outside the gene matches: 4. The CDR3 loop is CASSGDRVVGELFF. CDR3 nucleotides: TGTGCCAGCAGCGGGGACAGGGTGGTCGGGGAGCTGTTTTTT.

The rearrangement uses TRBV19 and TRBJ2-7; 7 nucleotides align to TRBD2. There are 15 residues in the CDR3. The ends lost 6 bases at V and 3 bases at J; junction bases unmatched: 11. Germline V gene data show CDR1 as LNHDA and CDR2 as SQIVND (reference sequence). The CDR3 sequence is CASSLPGTTSYEQYF. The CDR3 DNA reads TGTGCCAGTAGCCTACCCGGGACTACGAGCTACGAGCAGTACTTC. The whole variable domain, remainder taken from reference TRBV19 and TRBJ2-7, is DGGITQSPKYLFRKEGQNVTLSCEQNLNHDAMYWYRQDPGQGLRLIYYSQIVNDFQKGDIAEGYSVSREKKESFPLTVTSAQKNPTAFYLCASSLPGTTSYEQYFGPGTRLTVT.

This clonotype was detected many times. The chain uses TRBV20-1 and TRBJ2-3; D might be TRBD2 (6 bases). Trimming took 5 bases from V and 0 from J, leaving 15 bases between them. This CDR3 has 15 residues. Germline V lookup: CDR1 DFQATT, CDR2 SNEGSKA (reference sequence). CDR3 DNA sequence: TGCAGTGCTCCGCCGCCGGAGGGGAGCACAGATACGCAGTATTTT. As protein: CSAPPPEGSTDTQYF.

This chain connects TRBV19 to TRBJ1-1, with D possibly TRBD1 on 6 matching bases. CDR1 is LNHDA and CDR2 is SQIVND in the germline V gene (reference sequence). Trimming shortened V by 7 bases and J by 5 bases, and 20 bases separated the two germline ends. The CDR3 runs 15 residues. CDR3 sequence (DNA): TGTGCCAGTATCCTATTGGGGGGCTCGAGGACTGAAGCTTTCTTT. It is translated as CASILLGGSRTEAFF.

The CDR3 region is CSVGEGAGTDTQYF. The CDR3 bases are TGCAGCGTTGGAGAAGGGGCTGGAACAGATACGCAGTATTTT. The chain links TRBV29-1 to TRBJ2-3, with a possible D match to TRBD1 (5 bases). Trimming removed 4 bases at V and 3 bases at J, with 14 bases between. The germline CDR1 and CDR2 sequences are SQVTM and ANQGSEA. The CDR3 totals 14 residues.

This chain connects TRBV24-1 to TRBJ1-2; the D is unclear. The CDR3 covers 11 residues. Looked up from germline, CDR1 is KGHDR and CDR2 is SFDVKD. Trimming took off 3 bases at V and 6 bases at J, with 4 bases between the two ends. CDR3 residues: CATSDADGYTF. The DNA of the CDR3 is TGTGCCACCAGTGATGCCGATGGCTACACCTTC.

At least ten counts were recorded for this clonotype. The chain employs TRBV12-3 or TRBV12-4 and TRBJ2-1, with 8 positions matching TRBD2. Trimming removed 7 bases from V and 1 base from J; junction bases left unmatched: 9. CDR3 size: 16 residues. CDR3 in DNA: TGTGCCAGCATCCTCTTAGCGGGGAGATCCTACAATGAGCAGTTCTTC. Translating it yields CASILLAGRSYNEQFF.

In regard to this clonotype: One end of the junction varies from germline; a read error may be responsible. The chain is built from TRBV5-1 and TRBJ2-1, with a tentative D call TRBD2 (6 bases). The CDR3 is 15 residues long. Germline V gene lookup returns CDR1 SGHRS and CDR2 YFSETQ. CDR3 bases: TGCACCAGCAGCTGGGGACTGGGCTCCTACAATGAGCAGTTCTTC. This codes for CTSSWGLGSYNEQFF.